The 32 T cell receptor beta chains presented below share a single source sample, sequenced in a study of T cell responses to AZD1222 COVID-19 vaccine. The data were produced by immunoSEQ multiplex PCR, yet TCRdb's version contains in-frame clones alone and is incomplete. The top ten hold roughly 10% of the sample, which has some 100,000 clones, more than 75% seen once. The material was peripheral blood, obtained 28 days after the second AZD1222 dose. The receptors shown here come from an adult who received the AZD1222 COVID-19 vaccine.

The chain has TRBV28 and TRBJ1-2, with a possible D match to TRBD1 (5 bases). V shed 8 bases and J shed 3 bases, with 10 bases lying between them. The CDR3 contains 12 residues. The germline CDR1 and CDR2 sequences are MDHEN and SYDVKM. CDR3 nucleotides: TGTGCCAGCGGTGGGGGGTACTATGGCTACACCTTC. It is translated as CASGGGYYGYTF.

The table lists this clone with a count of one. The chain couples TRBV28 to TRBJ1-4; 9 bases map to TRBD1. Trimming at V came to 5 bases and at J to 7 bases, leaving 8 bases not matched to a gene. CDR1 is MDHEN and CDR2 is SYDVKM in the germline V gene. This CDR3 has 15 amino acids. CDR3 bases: TGTGCCAGCAGTGACACAGGGGGCGCGGGTGAAAAACTGTTTTTT. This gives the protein CASSDTGGAGEKLFF.

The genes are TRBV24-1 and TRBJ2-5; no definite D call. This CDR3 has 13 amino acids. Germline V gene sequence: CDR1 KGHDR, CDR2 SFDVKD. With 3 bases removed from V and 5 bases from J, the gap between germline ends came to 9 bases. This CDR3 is CATSDPPSETQYF. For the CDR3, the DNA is TGTGCCACCAGTGATCCCCCGTCGGAGACCCAGTACTTC.

CDR3 bases: TGTGCCAGCAGCTTAGACAGGTCAGATGAGCAGTTCTTC. Its protein is CASSLDRSDEQFF. The rearrangement uses TRBV7-8 and TRBJ2-1; D is possibly TRBD1 (5 bases). The V end was cut by 1 base, the J end by 8 bases, with 9 bases between. This CDR3 comprises 13 residues. Germline-derived CDR1 and CDR2 are SGHVS and FQNEAQ.

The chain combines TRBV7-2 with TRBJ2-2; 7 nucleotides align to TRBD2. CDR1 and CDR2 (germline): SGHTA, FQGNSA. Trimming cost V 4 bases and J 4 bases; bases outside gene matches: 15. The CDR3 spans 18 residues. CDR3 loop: CASSSRYGRGDTTGELFF. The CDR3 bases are TGTGCCAGCAGCTCCCGTTATGGGAGGGGTGATACCACCGGGGAGCTGTTTTTT. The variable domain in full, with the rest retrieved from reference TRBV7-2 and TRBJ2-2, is GAGVSQSPSNKVTEKGKDVELRCDPISGHTALYWYRQSLGQGLEFLIYFQGNSAPDKSGLPSDRFSAERTGGSVSTLTIQRTQQEDSAVYLCASSSRYGRGDTTGELFFGEGSRLTVL.

The CDR3 DNA reads as TGTGCCAGCAGTGAAATGTGGTCTGGGCCCAAAAACATTCAGTACTTC. This encodes CASSEMWSGPKNIQYF. V and J are TRBV2 and TRBJ2-4; D is unclear. Germline V gene data show CDR1 as SNHLY and CDR2 as FYNNEI. Trimming left V 2 bases short and J 2 bases short, with 13 bases between. This CDR3 has 16 amino acids.

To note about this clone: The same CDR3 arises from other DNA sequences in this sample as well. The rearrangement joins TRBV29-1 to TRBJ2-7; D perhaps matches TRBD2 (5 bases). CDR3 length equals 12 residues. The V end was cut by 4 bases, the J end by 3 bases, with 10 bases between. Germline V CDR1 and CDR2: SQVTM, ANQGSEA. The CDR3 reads CSVGPGGYEQYF. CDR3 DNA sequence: TGCAGCGTTGGGCCAGGAGGCTACGAGCAGTACTTC.

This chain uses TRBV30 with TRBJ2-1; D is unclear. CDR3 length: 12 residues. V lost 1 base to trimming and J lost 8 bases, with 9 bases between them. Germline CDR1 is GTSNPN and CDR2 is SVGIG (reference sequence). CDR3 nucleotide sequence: TGTGCCTGGAGTGGGGCCAGCGATGAGCAGTTCTTC. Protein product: CAWSGASDEQFF.

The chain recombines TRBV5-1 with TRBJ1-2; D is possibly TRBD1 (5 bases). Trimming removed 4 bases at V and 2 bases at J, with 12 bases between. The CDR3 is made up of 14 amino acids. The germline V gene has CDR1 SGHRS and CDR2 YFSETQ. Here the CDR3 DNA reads TGCGCCAGCAGCGCGGGGGGAGGGAACTATGGCTACACCTTC. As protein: CASSAGGGNYGYTF.

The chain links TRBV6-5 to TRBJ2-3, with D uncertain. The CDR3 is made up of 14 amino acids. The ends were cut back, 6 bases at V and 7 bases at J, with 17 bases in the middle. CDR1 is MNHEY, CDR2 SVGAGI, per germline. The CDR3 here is CASRPGPRANTQYF. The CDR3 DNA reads TGTGCCAGCAGACCCGGGCCCCGGGCGAATACGCAGTATTTT.

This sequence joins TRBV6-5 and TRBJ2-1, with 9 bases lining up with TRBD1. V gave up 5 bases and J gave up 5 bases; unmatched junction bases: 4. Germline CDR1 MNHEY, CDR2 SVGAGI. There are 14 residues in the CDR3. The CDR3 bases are TGTGCCAGCAGTCCTCGGGACAGGGACAATGAGCAGTTCTTC. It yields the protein CASSPRDRDNEQFF.

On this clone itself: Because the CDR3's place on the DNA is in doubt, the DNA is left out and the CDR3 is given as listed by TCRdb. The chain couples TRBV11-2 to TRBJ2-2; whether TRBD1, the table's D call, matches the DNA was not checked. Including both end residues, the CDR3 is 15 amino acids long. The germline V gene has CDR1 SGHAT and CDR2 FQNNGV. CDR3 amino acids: CASSFGPGVGGELFF.

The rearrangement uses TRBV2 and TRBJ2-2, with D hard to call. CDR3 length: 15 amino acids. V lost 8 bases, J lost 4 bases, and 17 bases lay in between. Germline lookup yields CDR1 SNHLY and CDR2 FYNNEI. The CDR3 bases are TGTGCCAGCGAGGACCAGCCAGCCGGCACCGGGGAGCTGTTTTTT. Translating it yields CASEDQPAGTGELFF.

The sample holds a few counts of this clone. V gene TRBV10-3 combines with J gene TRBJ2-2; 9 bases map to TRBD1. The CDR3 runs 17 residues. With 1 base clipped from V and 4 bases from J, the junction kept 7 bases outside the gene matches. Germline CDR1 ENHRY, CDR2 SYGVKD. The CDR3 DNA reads TGTGCCATCAGTGAGTTTTACAGGGGGCGCGGCACCGGGGAGCTGTTTTTT. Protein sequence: CAISEFYRGRGTGELFF.

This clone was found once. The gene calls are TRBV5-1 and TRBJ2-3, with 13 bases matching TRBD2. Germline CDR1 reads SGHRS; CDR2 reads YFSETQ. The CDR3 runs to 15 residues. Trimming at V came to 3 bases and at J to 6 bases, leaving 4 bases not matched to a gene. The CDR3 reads CASSWGTSGVDTQYF. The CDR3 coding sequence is TGCGCCAGCAGCTGGGGGACTAGCGGGGTTGATACGCAGTATTTT.

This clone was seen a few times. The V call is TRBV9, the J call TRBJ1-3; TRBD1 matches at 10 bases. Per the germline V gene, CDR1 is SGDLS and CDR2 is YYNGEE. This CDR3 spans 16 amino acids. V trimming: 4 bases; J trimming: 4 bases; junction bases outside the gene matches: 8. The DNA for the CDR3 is TGTGCCAGCAGCTCAACCGACAGGGGGCACGGAAACACCATATATTTT. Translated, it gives CASSSTDRGHGNTIYF.

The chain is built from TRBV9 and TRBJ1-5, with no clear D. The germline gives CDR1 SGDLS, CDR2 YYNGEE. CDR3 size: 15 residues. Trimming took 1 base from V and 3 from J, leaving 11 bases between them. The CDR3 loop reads CASSVTDDPNQPQHF. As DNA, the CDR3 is TGTGCCAGCAGCGTAACAGACGATCCCAATCAGCCCCAGCATTTT.

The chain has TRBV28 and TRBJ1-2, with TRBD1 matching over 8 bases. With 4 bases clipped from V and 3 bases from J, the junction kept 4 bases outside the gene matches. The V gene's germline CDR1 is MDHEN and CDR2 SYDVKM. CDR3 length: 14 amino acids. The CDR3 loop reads CASSSPGGDYGYTF. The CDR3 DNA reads TGTGCCAGCAGTTCCCCAGGGGGCGACTATGGCTACACCTTC.

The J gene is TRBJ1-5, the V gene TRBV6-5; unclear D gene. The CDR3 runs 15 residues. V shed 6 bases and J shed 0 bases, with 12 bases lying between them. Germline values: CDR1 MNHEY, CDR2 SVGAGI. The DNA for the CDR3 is TGTGCCAGCAGCTGGGGAGAGAGTAGCAATCAGCCCCAGCATTTT. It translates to CASSWGESSNQPQHF.

The CDR3 reads CASIRGGADGYTF. The CDR3 DNA is TGTGCCAGCATACGAGGGGGCGCAGATGGCTACACCTTC. J is TRBJ1-2 and V is TRBV2, with 7 bases aligning to TRBD1. Germline CDR1 reads SNHLY; CDR2 reads FYNNEI. V gave up 7 bases and J gave up 6 bases; unmatched junction bases: 8. This CDR3 has 13 residues.

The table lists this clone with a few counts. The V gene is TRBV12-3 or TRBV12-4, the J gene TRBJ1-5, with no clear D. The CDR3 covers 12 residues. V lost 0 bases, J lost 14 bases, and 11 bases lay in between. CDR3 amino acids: CASSLAGAMEHF. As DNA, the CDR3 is TGTGCCAGCAGTTTAGCGGGAGCAATGGAGCATTTT.

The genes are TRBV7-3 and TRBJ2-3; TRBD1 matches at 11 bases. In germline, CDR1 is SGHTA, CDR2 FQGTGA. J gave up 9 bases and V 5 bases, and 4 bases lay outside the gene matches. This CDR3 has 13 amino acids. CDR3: CASSPGTGGTQYF. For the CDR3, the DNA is TGTGCCAGCAGCCCCGGGACAGGGGGGACGCAGTATTTT.

Written as DNA, the CDR3 is TGTGCCTGGAGCTATTCAGGGGATCAGCCCCAGCATTTT. Translation: CAWSYSGDQPQHF. This rearrangement joins TRBV30 to TRBJ1-5, with D possibly being TRBD1 (6 bases). The V gene lost 3 bases and the J gene lost 5 bases, with 11 bases spanning the gap. This CDR3 comprises 13 residues. Germline CDR1 reads GTSNPN; CDR2 reads SVGIG (reference sequence).

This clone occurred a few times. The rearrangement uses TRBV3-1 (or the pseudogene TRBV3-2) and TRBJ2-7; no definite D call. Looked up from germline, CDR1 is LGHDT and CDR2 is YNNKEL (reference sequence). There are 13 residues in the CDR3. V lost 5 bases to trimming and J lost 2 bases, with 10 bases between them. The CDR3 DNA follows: TGTGCCAGCAGCAGCCAGGTCACCTACGAGCAGTACTTC. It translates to CASSSQVTYEQYF.

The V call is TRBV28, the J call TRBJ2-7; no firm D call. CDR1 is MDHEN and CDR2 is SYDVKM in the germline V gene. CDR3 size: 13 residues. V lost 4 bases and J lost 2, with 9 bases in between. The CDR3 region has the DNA TGTGCCAGCAGTTCGTCTTACGCCTACGAGCAGTACTTC. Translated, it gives CASSSSYAYEQYF.

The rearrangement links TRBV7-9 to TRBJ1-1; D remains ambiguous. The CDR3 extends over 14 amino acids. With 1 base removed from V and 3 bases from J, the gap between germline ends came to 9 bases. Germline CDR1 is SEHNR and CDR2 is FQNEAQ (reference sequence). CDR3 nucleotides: TGTGCCAGCAGCTTAGGATCGGGAGACACTGAAGCTTTCTTT. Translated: CASSLGSGDTEAFF.

Here the CDR3 DNA reads TGTGCCAGCAGCCAGGGGATAGCGGGGGGAAATGAGCAGTTCTTC. Translating gives CASSQGIAGGNEQFF. The chain combines TRBV3-1 (or the pseudogene TRBV3-2) with TRBJ2-1; 10 bases are a match to TRBD2. With V trimmed by 3 bases and J by 7 bases, 6 bases remained unmatched. Germline V gene lookup returns CDR1 LGHDT and CDR2 YNNKEL (reference sequence). This CDR3 has 15 amino acids.

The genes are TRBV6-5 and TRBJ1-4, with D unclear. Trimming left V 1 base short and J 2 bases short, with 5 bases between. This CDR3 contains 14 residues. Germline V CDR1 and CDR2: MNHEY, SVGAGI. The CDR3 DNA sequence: TGTGCCAGCAGTTACTTTAGGACTAATGAAAAACTGTTTTTT. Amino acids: CASSYFRTNEKLFF.

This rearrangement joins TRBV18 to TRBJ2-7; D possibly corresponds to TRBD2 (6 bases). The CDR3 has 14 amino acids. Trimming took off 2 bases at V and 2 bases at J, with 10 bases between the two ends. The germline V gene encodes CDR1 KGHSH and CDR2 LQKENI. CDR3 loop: CASSPRDFTYEQYF. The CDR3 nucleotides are TGTGCCAGCTCACCAAGGGACTTTACCTACGAGCAGTACTTC.

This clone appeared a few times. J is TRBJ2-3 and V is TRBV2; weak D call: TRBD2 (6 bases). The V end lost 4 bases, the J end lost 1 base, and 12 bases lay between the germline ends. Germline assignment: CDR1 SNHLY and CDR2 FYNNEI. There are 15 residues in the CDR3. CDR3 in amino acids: CASSGPGEGTDTQYF. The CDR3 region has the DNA TGTGCCAGCAGTGGCCCGGGGGAGGGCACAGATACGCAGTATTTT.

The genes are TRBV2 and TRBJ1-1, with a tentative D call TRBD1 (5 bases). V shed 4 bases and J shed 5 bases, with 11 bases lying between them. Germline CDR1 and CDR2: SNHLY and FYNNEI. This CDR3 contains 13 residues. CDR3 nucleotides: TGTGCCAGCAGTGGGGGGATCGGGACTGAAGCTTTCTTT. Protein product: CASSGGIGTEAFF.

The DNA of the CDR3 is TGTGCCAGTAGTAGAAGGTTCGCGGCTGGAAACACCATATATTTT. It yields the protein CASSRRFAAGNTIYF. This chain connects TRBV19 to TRBJ1-3; D ambiguous. This CDR3 has 15 residues. Germline values: CDR1 LNHDA, CDR2 SQIVND (reference sequence). V gave up 4 bases and J gave up 2 bases, with 12 bases separating them.